This T cell receptor (beta chain) was observed in a study of blood T cells in healthy people across ages. The V gene's germline CDR1 is SQVTM and CDR2 ANQGSEA. The CDR3 sequence is 13 residues long. Trimming took off 6 bases at V and 4 bases at J, with 16 bases between the two ends. A J-beta primer mix and a sample-barcoded 5' primer were used in a second PCR of about 7 to 11 cycles. A template-switch adaptor containing 12 random nucleotides labeled each cDNA molecule. MiXCR, applied by TCRdb to the 5' RACE reads, yields one record per CDR3 protein. The top ten clones hold 23% of a sample with 1.8 million or so distinct CDR3 sequences, about two fifths of them seen once.

The material sequenced was blood. This TCR came from a human donor in good health. This chain uses TRBV29-1 with TRBJ2-7; a weak D match, TRBD2 (7 bases). The CDR3 DNA reads as TGCAGCGTAGGGGGGGGGCTCGAGTACGAGCAGTACTTC. It is translated as CSVGGGLEYEQYF.